This T cell receptor (beta chain) was retrieved from a study of Ad26.COV2.S vaccination and SARS-CoV-2 variants. Treatment defined: some 19 received Ad26.COV2.S at low or high dose, single or two shots; 5 received placebo; per-sample allocation not given. Specimens were obtained on day 63 following the first vaccine or placebo injection. Clones were sequenced by immunoSEQ multiplex PCR, and TCRdb holds only the in-frame ones, with some missing. The table has 240,000 or so clones, approximately 88% seen once. Germline lookup yields CDR1 SGHRS and CDR2 YFSETQ. The CDR3 consists of 14 residues. V lost 0 bases and J lost 6, with 11 bases in between.

V and J are TRBV5-1 and TRBJ2-3; D may be TRBD1 (5 bases). Specimen: peripheral blood, collected in a trial of Ad26.COV2.S vaccine versus placebo. The receptor was derived from a person between 18 and 65 years old who received the Ad26.COV2.S COVID-19 vaccine or a placebo. The CDR3 here is CASSLADGADTQYF. CDR3 DNA: TGCGCCAGCAGCTTGGCCGATGGGGCCGATACGCAGTATTTT.